These 20 T cell receptor beta chains were all obtained from the same sample, sequenced in a study of cytomegalovirus exposure and HLA in healthy donors. PCR was performed using 60 Vbeta and 13 Jbeta primers. Sequencing was performed with immunoSEQ multiplex PCR; in TCRdb, only in-frame clones are kept and a portion is missing. The sample consists of over 90,000 clones, under 85% of them appearing once. Source material: PBMCs. These receptor sequences come from a middle-aged man in good health and CMV-seropositive.

The rearrangement links TRBV29-1 to TRBJ2-1, with D maybe TRBD2 (7 bases). This CDR3 has 13 residues. Germline lookup yields CDR1 SQVTM and CDR2 ANQGSEA. Trimming pared 6 bases from V and 2 bases from J, leaving 11 bases between. CDR3 bases: TGCAGCGTAGGAGGGGGGGCCTACAATGAGCAGTTCTTC. Its translation: CSVGGGAYNEQFF.

The genes are TRBV4-2 and TRBJ1-2; D is unresolved. The V and J ends lost 0 bases and 0 bases respectively, with 8 bases between them. The CDR3 loop spans 15 amino acids. Germline V gene lookup returns CDR1 LGHNA and CDR2 YNFKEQ. The CDR3 coding sequence is TGTGCCAGCAGCCAAGAGTGGGAGACTAACTATGGCTACACCTTC. The encoded protein is CASSQEWETNYGYTF.

In regard to this clone: A single base separates this from a much larger clone, so it may be a read error. This sequence joins TRBV29-1 and TRBJ2-3; D may be TRBD2 (5 bases). Germline values: CDR1 SQVTM, CDR2 ANQGSEA. The CDR3 has 13 residues. Trimming stripped 3 bases from V and 8 bases from J, with 15 bases between. CDR3 sequence: CSVDIGEPGTQYF. CDR3 DNA: TGCAGCGTTGATATCGGGGAACCAGGTACGCAGTATTTT.

V and J are TRBV20-1 and TRBJ2-5; TRBD1 might be the D (6 bases). V lost 5 bases, J lost 5 bases, and 9 bases lay in between. The CDR3 sequence is 11 residues long. Germline lookup yields CDR1 DFQATT and CDR2 SNEGSKA (reference sequence). CDR3 residues: CSARTEETQYF. The CDR3 nucleotides read TGCAGTGCTCGGACAGAGGAGACCCAGTACTTC.

Remarks on this clone: One end of the junction varies from germline; a read error may be responsible. The genes are TRBV11-2 and TRBJ2-7; D unclear. The CDR3 sequence is 11 residues long. Germline assignment: CDR1 SGHAT and CDR2 FQNNGV. As DNA, the CDR3 is TGTGCCAGCAGCTCGATATCACTGCCCCACTTC. Protein product: CASSSISLPHF. Using reference TRBV11-2 and TRBJ2-7 for the parts outside the CDR3, the full variable domain is EAGVAQSPRYKIIEKRQSVAFWCNPISGHATLYWYQQILGQGPKLLIQFQNNGVVDDSQLPKDRFSAERLKGVDSTLKIQPAKLEDSAVYLCASSSISLPHFGPGTRLTVT.

This clone has just a few counts. The V call is TRBV5-1, the J call TRBJ2-7, with D possibly matching TRBD2 (6 bases). Germline V lookup: CDR1 SGHRS, CDR2 YFSETQ. The length of the CDR3 is 15 residues. The V end lost 0 bases, the J end lost 2 bases, and 12 bases lay between the germline ends. The CDR3 loop reads CASSLALALTYEQYF. CDR3 DNA: TGCGCCAGCAGCTTGGCTCTAGCGCTTACCTACGAGCAGTACTTC.

This clone is a singleton in its sample. The rearrangement uses TRBV7-2 and TRBJ2-3, with D uncertain. Trimming cost V 4 bases and J 5 bases, with 10 bases left between them. CDR1 and CDR2 (germline): SGHTA, FQGNSA. The CDR3 has 13 amino acids. CDR3 region: CASSSGMKDTQYF. CDR3 sequence (DNA): TGTGCCAGCAGCTCCGGTATGAAAGATACGCAGTATTTT.

The sample holds a few counts of this clone. The V gene is TRBV4-1, the J gene TRBJ1-2; D is uncertain. Trimming cost V 0 bases and J 7 bases, with 9 bases left between them. The V gene's germline CDR1 is MGHRA and CDR2 YSYEKL. The CDR3 spans 13 residues. The CDR3 spells CASSQEVAVGYTF. The DNA for the CDR3 is TGCGCCAGCAGCCAAGAAGTGGCGGTTGGCTACACCTTC.

This chain joins TRBV28 and TRBJ1-2; D remains unclear. Germline V gives CDR1 MDHEN, CDR2 SYDVKM. CDR3 length: 13 residues. Deletions cut 5 bases from V and 2 bases from J, with 9 bases between. The CDR3 DNA reads TGTGCCAGCAGTATCCCGACAAACTATGGCTACACCTTC. Translation: CASSIPTNYGYTF.

CDR3 region: CASIDRGHNEKLFF. DNA for the CDR3: TGTGCCAGCATCGACAGGGGGCATAACGAAAAACTGTTTTTT. The genes are TRBV6-6 and TRBJ1-4; TRBD1 agrees at 10 bases. CDR3 length: 14 residues. From germline, CDR1 is MNHNY and CDR2 SVGAGI (reference sequence). V lost 7 bases, J lost 8 bases, and 7 bases stayed unmatched.

CDR3 residues: CASSRMTGGETQYF. For the CDR3, the DNA is TGTGCCAGCAGCCGGATGACAGGAGGAGAGACCCAGTACTTC. The chain couples TRBV7-8 to TRBJ2-5, with D possibly TRBD1 on 6 matching bases. CDR3 size: 14 residues. Trimming removed 5 bases from V and 4 bases from J, with 14 bases in between. The germline gives CDR1 SGHVS, CDR2 FQNEAQ.

In this sample, this clone turned up a few times. The rearrangement uses TRBV5-5 and TRBJ2-7, with D possibly matching TRBD2 (6 bases). Germline V gene lookup returns CDR1 SGHKS and CDR2 YYEKEE (reference sequence). V was pared by 4 bases and J by 3 bases, with 8 bases between. CDR3 length: 12 residues. The CDR3 region is CASSLDYYEQYF. The DNA of the CDR3 is TGTGCCAGCAGCCTGGACTACTACGAGCAGTACTTC. Full variable domain (remainder filled in from reference TRBV5-5 and TRBJ2-7): DAGVTQSPTHLIKTRGQQVTLRCSPISGHKSVSWYQQVLGQGPQFIFQYYEKEERGRGNFPDRFSARQFPNYSSELNVNALLLGDSALYLCASSLDYYEQYFGPGTRLTVT.

This clone showed up just once. The CDR3 sequence: CASSLGGQGRYGEQFF. CDR3 bases: TGTGCCAGCAGCTTAGGGGGACAGGGACGGTATGGTGAGCAGTTCTTC. The chain links TRBV7-2 to TRBJ2-1, with 9 bases that match TRBD1. This CDR3 comprises 16 residues. J lost 9 bases, V lost 1 base, and 10 bases had no gene match. The V gene's germline CDR1 is SGHTA and CDR2 FQGNSA.

This chain joins TRBV10-2 and TRBJ1-5; 9 bases align to TRBD1. The CDR3 covers 15 residues. V gave up 4 bases and J gave up 1 base; unmatched junction bases: 2. Germline V gene sequence: CDR1 WSHSY, CDR2 SAAADI. In DNA, the CDR3 is TGCGCCAGCAGTGGGACAGGGGCCAGCAATCAGCCCCAGCATTTT. Translating it yields CASSGTGASNQPQHF.

J is TRBJ2-1 and V is TRBV28; maybe TRBD1 (5 bases). Germline V gene data show CDR1 as MDHEN and CDR2 as SYDVKM. V shed 5 bases and J shed 6 bases, with 11 bases lying between them. The CDR3 is 13 residues long. As DNA, the CDR3 is TGTGCCAGCAGTAGCCCCCAGGGCAATGAGCAGTTCTTC. Translated, it gives CASSSPQGNEQFF.

V gene TRBV6-5 combines with J gene TRBJ2-2; D remains unclear. The CDR3 spans 14 residues. V lost 0 bases and J lost 3, with 5 bases in between. In germline, CDR1 is MNHEY, CDR2 SVGAGI. The CDR3 DNA follows: TGTGCCAGCAGTTACTCGAGTTACACCGGGGAGCTGTTTTTT. This gives the protein CASSYSSYTGELFF.

The V call is TRBV28, the J call TRBJ1-6; 7 nucleotides line up with TRBD1. The J segment lost 10 bases and the V segment lost 6 bases, leaving 12 bases of the junction unmatched. This CDR3 contains 15 residues. Germline values: CDR1 MDHEN, CDR2 SYDVKM. CDR3 nucleotides: TGTGCCAGCAGCGCCCCCGGAGGGGGCGGGTCACCCCTCCACTTT. It translates to CASSAPGGGGSPLHF.

The V gene is TRBV10-3, the J gene TRBJ2-3, with 10 bases fitting TRBD1. The V gene end was trimmed by 2 bases and the J gene end by 3 bases; junction bases not matched to a gene: 5. The CDR3 sequence is 16 residues long. Germline V CDR1 and CDR2: ENHRY, SYGVKD. CDR3 DNA: TGTGCCATCAGTGAGCGGGGACAGGGGATAACAGATACGCAGTATTTT. Its protein product is CAISERGQGITDTQYF.

The V call is TRBV19, the J call TRBJ1-4, with 9 positions matching TRBD1. The CDR3 contains 19 residues. Per the germline V gene, CDR1 is LNHDA and CDR2 is SQIVND (reference sequence). V lost 5 bases, J lost 0 bases, and 13 bases stayed unmatched. The CDR3 sequence: CASSSPTGGLGATNEKLFF. The CDR3 nucleotides are TGTGCCAGTAGTTCTCCGACAGGGGGTTTGGGAGCAACTAATGAAAAACTGTTTTTT.

This clone occurred a few times. V gene TRBV21-1 combines with J gene TRBJ2-2; the D call of TRBD1 is as the table states it, not checked on the DNA. TRBV21-1 is shown as a pseudogene. This CDR3 is 16 amino acids long. The CDR3 bases are TGTGCCAGCAGCAACCCGCTAGGGGATAACACCGGGGAGCTGTTTTTT. Translating it yields CASSNPLGDNTGELFF.